This TCR beta chain was captured in a study of graft-versus-host responses after intestinal transplantation. The data were produced by immunoSEQ multiplex PCR, yet TCRdb's version contains in-frame clones alone and is incomplete. The sample consists of 7,500 to 10,000 clones, less than 90% of them appearing once. Germline CDR1 and CDR2: SEHNR and FQNEAQ (reference sequence). The V and J ends lost 4 bases and 0 bases respectively, with 7 bases between them. This CDR3 is built from 13 residues. Processing was applied to graft tissue in order to liberate intraepithelial and lamina propria lymphocytes. This clone was seen more than once but under ten times.

This sequence originates from a human patient who received an intestinal transplant, so some T cells may come from the graft donor. The rearrangement links TRBV7-9 to TRBJ2-7; possible D gene TRBD1, 6 bases. Sequences were derived from ileum tissue, sampled around 740 days after intestinal transplantation. In DNA form, the CDR3 reads TGTGCCAGCAGCTGGGACAACTCCTACGAGCAGTACTTC. Translated: CASSWDNSYEQYF. Combining the CDR3 with reference TRBV7-9 and TRBJ2-7 gives the whole variable domain DTGVSQNPRHKITKRGQNVTFRCDPISEHNRLYWYRQTLGQGPEFLTYFQNEAQLEKSRLLSDRFSAERPKGSFSTLEIQRTEQGDSAMYLCASSWDNSYEQYFGPGTRLTVT.